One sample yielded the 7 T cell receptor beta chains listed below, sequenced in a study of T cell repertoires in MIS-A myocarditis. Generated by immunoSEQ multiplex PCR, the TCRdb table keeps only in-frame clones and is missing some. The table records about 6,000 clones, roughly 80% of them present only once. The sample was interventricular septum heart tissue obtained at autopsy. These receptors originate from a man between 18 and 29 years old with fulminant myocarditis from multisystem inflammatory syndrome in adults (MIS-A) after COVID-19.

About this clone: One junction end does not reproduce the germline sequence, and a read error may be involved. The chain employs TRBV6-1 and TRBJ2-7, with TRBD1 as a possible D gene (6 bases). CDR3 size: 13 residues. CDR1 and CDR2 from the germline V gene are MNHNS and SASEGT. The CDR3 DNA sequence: TGTGCCGGCAGTGAGAGGACAGCCTACGAGCAGTACTTC. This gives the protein CAGSERTAYEQYF.

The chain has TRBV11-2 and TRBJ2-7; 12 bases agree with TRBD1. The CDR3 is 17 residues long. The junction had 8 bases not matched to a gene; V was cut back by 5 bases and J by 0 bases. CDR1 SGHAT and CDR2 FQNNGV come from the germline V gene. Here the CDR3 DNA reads TGTGCCAGCAGCCCCGGGACAGGGGGCTTAAGCTCCTACGAGCAGTACTTC. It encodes CASSPGTGGLSSYEQYF.

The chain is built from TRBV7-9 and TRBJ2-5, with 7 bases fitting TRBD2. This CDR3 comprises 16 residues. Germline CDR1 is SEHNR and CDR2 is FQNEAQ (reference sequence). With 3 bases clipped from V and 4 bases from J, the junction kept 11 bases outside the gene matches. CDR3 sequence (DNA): TGTGCCAGCAGCTTCTCCGGGGGAGGGTCTACAGAGACCCAGTACTTC. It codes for CASSFSGGGSTETQYF.

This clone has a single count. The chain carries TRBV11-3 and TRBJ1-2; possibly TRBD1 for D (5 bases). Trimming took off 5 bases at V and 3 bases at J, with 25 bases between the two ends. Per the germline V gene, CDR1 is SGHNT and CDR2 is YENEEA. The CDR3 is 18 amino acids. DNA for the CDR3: TGTGCCAGCAGCCTCACCGCGGGGGTCGGGGACGTGTACTATGGCTACACCTTC. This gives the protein CASSLTAGVGDVYYGYTF.

Here the CDR3 reads CASSSLAGAQYF. As DNA, the CDR3 is TGTGCCAGCAGCTCCTTAGCGGGGGCGCAGTATTTT. This chain uses TRBV7-9 with TRBJ2-3; 9 nucleotides line up with TRBD2. CDR1 is SEHNR, CDR2 FQNEAQ, per germline (reference sequence). There are 12 residues in the CDR3. V was pared by 4 bases and J by 10 bases, with 3 bases of the junction left unmatched.

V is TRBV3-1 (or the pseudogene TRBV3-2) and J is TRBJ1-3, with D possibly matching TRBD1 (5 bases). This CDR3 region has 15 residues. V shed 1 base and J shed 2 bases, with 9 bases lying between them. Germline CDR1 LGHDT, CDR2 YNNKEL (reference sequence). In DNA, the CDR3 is TGTGCCAGCAGCCAAGGTTCGGGGGCTGGAAACACCATATATTTT. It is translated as CASSQGSGAGNTIYF.

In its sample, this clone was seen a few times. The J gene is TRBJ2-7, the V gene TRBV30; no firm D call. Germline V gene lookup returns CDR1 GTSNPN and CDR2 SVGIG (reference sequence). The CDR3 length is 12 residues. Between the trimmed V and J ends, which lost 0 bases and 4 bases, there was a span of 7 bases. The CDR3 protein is CAWSVGSYEQYF. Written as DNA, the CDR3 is TGTGCCTGGAGTGTAGGTTCGTACGAGCAGTACTTC. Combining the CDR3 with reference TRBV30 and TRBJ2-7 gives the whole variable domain SQTIHQWPATLVQPVGSPLSLECTVEGTSNPNLYWYRQAAGRGLQLLFYSVGIGQISSEVPQNLSASRPQDRQFILSSKKLLLSDSGFYLCAWSVGSYEQYFGPGTRLTVT.